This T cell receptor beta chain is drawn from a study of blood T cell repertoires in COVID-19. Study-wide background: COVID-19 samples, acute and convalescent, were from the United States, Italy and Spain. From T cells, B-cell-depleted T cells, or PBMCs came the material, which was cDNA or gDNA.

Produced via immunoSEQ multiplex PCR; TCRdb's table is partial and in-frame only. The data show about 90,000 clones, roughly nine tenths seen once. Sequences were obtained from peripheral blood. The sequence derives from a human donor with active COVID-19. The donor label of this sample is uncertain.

The CDR3 spells CASSKFGQVTSTDTQYF. The CDR3 DNA reads TGTGCCAGTAGTAAATTCGGACAGGTTACTAGCACAGATACGCAGTATTTT. The rearrangement uses TRBV19 and TRBJ2-3; 7 bases map to TRBD1. The CDR3 length is 17 residues. With 4 bases clipped from V and 0 bases from J, the junction kept 10 bases outside the gene matches. Germline V gene data show CDR1 as LNHDA and CDR2 as SQIVND (reference sequence). Full variable domain (missing parts from reference TRBV19 and TRBJ2-3): DGGITQSPKYLFRKEGQNVTLSCEQNLNHDAMYWYRQDPGQGLRLIYYSQIVNDFQKGDIAEGYSVSREKKESFPLTVTSAQKNPTAFYLCASSKFGQVTSTDTQYFGPGTRLTVL.